This T cell receptor beta chain was recorded in a study of blood T cells in healthy people across ages. Donation came from healthy Caucasian individuals in Russia who were aged about 6 to 95. Total RNA, at least 6 micrograms per sample, was extracted from PBMCs. With regard to this clonotype: The target antigen is unknown. The junction differs from germline at one of its ends, possibly a read error.

The CDR3 is 13 residues long. Germline V gives CDR1 SGDLS, CDR2 YYNGEE. Study results and caveats: Roughly linear declines in TCR beta diversity per million T cells occurred with age.

A second PCR, run for about 7 to 12 cycles, used a sample-barcoded 5' primer plus a J-beta primer mix. TCRdb reprocessed the 5' RACE reads via MiXCR and lists one record per CDR3 protein. The table has about 800,000 distinct CDR3 sequences, roughly 46% seen once. Sequencing was done on a sample of blood. The V and J genes are TRBV9 and TRBJ2-5; TRBD2 matches at 8 bases. This sequence was found in an elderly man in good health. The CDR3 sequence: CACSEGLVREQYF. The CDR3 DNA reads TGTGCCTGCAGCGAGGGACTAGTAAGAGAGCAGTACTTC.